What follows describes a single T cell receptor (beta chain). Its antigen is unknown. The sample is drawn from a study of shared clonotypes between healthy human individuals. For the study at large: Three CD4 naive, three CD4 memory, two CD8 naive and one CD8 memory plate were used per donor. Study results and caveats: Only blood was sampled, and tissue TCR repertoires likely differ from blood ones. With several donors compared, approximately 5% of naive CD4 clonotypes were shared. Non-shared clonotypes showed lower generation probabilities than clonotypes common to all four donors.

Trimming shortened V by 2 bases and J by 6 bases, and 11 bases separated the two germline ends. Germline CDR1 and CDR2: MDHEN and SYDVKM. This CDR3 is built from 14 residues. Some clones are missing from TCRdb's copy, which holds only in-frame ones; the method was immunoSEQ multiplex PCR. The sample records under 600,000 clones, about 96% being singletons. Sequenced input: naive CD4+ T cells sorted from blood. Subset meaning: CD45RA+ positively selected. The J gene is TRBJ1-5, the V gene TRBV28; possibly TRBD1 for D (6 bases). This TCR derives from a woman in her twenties or thirties in good health. The CDR3, as DNA: TGTGCCAGCAGTTTACACAGGGAGCTTCAGCCCCAGCATTTT. Amino acids: CASSLHRELQPQHF.